The 29 T cell receptor beta chains in this list originate from one sample, sequenced in a study of blood T cell repertoires in COVID-19. Measured with immunoSEQ multiplex PCR; TCRdb has only the in-frame clones, and not every one. The sample consists of under 75,000 clones, roughly 77% of them appearing once. Sequencing was carried out using peripheral blood. These receptor sequences come from a man older than 75 with acute or convalescent COVID-19.

The chain links TRBV2 to TRBJ2-3; TRBD1 is a possible D gene (6 bases). This CDR3 comprises 15 residues. Germline CDR1 reads SNHLY; CDR2 reads FYNNEI. Trimming took off 8 bases at V and 2 bases at J, with 17 bases between the two ends. Written as DNA, the CDR3 is TGTGCCAGCTCCACGGGACAAGGCGTCACAGATACGCAGTATTTT. It yields the protein CASSTGQGVTDTQYF.

This sequence joins TRBV10-3 and TRBJ2-1; TRBD2 matches 11 bases. J lost 8 bases, V lost 6 bases, and 6 bases had no gene match. Germline V gene sequence: CDR1 ENHRY, CDR2 SYGVKD. The CDR3 consists of 14 residues. The CDR3 DNA follows: TGTGCCATCAGAGTAGCGGGGGGGCCAGATGAGCAGTTCTTC. This sequence encodes CAIRVAGGPDEQFF.

Here the CDR3 DNA reads TGTGCCAGCAGCCTACGGACTAGCCAAGAGACCCAGTACTTC. Its translation: CASSLRTSQETQYF. The chain recombines TRBV7-2 with TRBJ2-5, with TRBD2 identical over 7 bases. Germline trimming cut 5 bases from V and 1 base from J; bases unmatched to any gene: 4. The CDR3 loop spans 14 amino acids. From germline, CDR1 is SGHTA and CDR2 FQGNSA.

V and J are TRBV14 and TRBJ1-1; no reliable D call. The CDR3 has 12 amino acids. Per germline, CDR1 SGHDN and CDR2 FVKESK. Deletions cut 1 base from V and 7 bases from J, with 7 bases between. CDR3 nucleotides: TGTGCCAGCAGCCAAGTGTACAATGAAGCTTTCTTT. This sequence encodes CASSQVYNEAFF. The full variable domain, with the rest looked up from reference TRBV14 and TRBJ1-1, is EAGVTQFPSHSVIEKGQTVTLRCDPISGHDNLYWYRRVMGKEIKFLLHFVKESKQDESGMPNNRFLAERTGGTYSTLKVQPAELEDSGVYFCASSQVYNEAFFGQGTRLTVV.

This clone has just a few counts. V usage is TRBV11-3 and J usage is TRBJ2-2; D gene unclear. Germline V gene lookup returns CDR1 SGHNT and CDR2 YENEEA. The CDR3 is made up of 13 amino acids. The germline V and J ends were trimmed by 3 bases and 4 bases, with 6 bases remaining between them. CDR3 amino acids: CASSFTPTGELFF. The DNA of the CDR3 is TGTGCCAGCAGCTTCACACCCACCGGGGAGCTGTTTTTT.

This clone appeared a few times. V is TRBV18 and J is TRBJ1-5; 9 bases fit TRBD1. J gave up 2 bases and V 6 bases, and 14 bases lay outside the gene matches. The CDR3 loop spans 18 amino acids. Germline CDR1 reads KGHSH; CDR2 reads LQKENI. CDR3 in DNA: TGTGCCAGCTCGCAGGGACAGGGAATAATTTATGGCAATCAGCCCCAGCATTTT. This translates into CASSQGQGIIYGNQPQHF.

The J gene is TRBJ2-1, the V gene TRBV7-2; 10 nucleotides agree with TRBD2. V shed 5 bases and J 8 bases; nucleotides not matched to a gene: 12. The CDR3 has 16 amino acids. Germline V gene sequence: CDR1 SGHTA, CDR2 FQGNSA. The CDR3 region is CASSTLLAGVAYEQFF. The CDR3 region has the DNA TGTGCCAGCAGCACCCTTCTAGCGGGAGTAGCCTATGAGCAGTTCTTC.

This rearrangement joins TRBV12-3 or TRBV12-4 to TRBJ2-5, with D unclear. The CDR3 spans 12 residues. V gave up 0 bases and J gave up 7 bases, with 6 bases separating them. CDR3 nucleotides: TGTGCCAGCAGTTTAGCGCTGGCGACCCAGTACTTC. This codes for CASSLALATQYF.

CDR3 amino acids: CAISEPSENTGELFF. CDR3 sequence (DNA): TGTGCCATCAGTGAGCCTAGCGAGAACACCGGGGAGCTGTTTTTT. The chain recombines TRBV10-3 with TRBJ2-2; a weak D match, TRBD2 (6 bases). This CDR3 has 15 amino acids. Germline V gene data show CDR1 as ENHRY and CDR2 as SYGVKD. Trimming removed 2 bases at V and 1 base at J, with 8 bases between.

This clone was seen at least ten times. The gene calls are TRBV11-1 and TRBJ1-1, with D perhaps matching TRBD1 (6 bases). Germline V gene lookup returns CDR1 SGHAT and CDR2 FQDESV (reference sequence). Trimming took off 5 bases at V and 0 bases at J, with 10 bases between the two ends. There are 14 residues in the CDR3. The CDR3 region is CASSLQGLNTEAFF. The CDR3 nucleotides read TGTGCCAGCAGCCTACAGGGACTGAACACTGAAGCTTTCTTT.

The chain recombines TRBV20-1 with TRBJ2-7; a weak D match, TRBD1 (5 bases). The CDR3 loop spans 11 amino acids. Germline V gives CDR1 DFQATT, CDR2 SNEGSKA (reference sequence). CDR3 bases: TGCAGCAAGGGGTTGGGGTCAGGGCAGTACTTC. Residues: CSKGLGSGQYF.

The rearrangement links TRBV18 to TRBJ1-2, with no clear D. This CDR3 spans 14 amino acids. With 2 bases removed from V and 4 bases from J, the gap between germline ends came to 11 bases. CDR1 and CDR2 (germline): KGHSH, LQKENI. CDR3 sequence: CASSPGPEGYGYTF. The CDR3 DNA reads TGTGCCAGCTCACCAGGCCCGGAGGGCTATGGCTACACCTTC.

The table lists this clone with a few counts. This rearrangement joins TRBV6-5 to TRBJ1-1, with 9 bases that match TRBD1. V dropped 4 bases and J dropped 6; count of bases not matched to a gene: 6. CDR3 size: 14 residues. Germline-derived CDR1 and CDR2 are MNHEY and SVGAGI. The CDR3 spells CASSLQGALAEAFF. The CDR3, as DNA: TGTGCCAGCAGTTTACAGGGGGCTTTAGCTGAAGCTTTCTTT.

This clone has at least ten counts. This rearrangement joins TRBV5-1 to TRBJ1-6; 7 positions match TRBD1. Germline CDR1 SGHRS, CDR2 YFSETQ. This CDR3 comprises 14 residues. Trimming removed 4 bases from V and 7 bases from J; junction bases left unmatched: 5. The CDR3 sequence: CASSHGTENSPLHF. The CDR3 DNA sequence: TGCGCCAGCAGCCACGGGACAGAGAATTCACCCCTCCACTTT.

The chain employs TRBV7-9 and TRBJ1-5, with D maybe TRBD1 (5 bases). CDR3 length: 13 residues. V lost 2 bases, J lost 5 bases, and 7 bases lay in between. Germline V CDR1 and CDR2: SEHNR, FQNEAQ (reference sequence). The CDR3 DNA reads as TGTGCCAGCAGCTTACAGGGCGATCAGCCCCAGCATTTT. Translation gives CASSLQGDQPQHF. Complete variable domain (other parts from reference TRBV7-9 and TRBJ1-5): DTGVSQNPRHKITKRGQNVTFRCDPISEHNRLYWYRQTLGQGPEFLTYFQNEAQLEKSRLLSDRFSAERPKGSFSTLEIQRTEQGDSAMYLCASSLQGDQPQHFGDGTRLSIL.

V is TRBV19 and J is TRBJ1-4, with TRBD1 identical over 10 bases. Germline V gene lookup returns CDR1 LNHDA and CDR2 SQIVND (reference sequence). The CDR3 totals 15 residues. The ends lost 5 bases at V and 6 bases at J; junction bases unmatched: 6. The CDR3 reads CASSFLGTGDEKLFF. The CDR3, as DNA: TGTGCCAGTAGTTTCCTCGGGACAGGGGATGAAAAACTGTTTTTT.

The chain carries TRBV6-1 and TRBJ2-1; weak D call: TRBD1 (5 bases). V dropped 5 bases and J dropped 8 bases, with 10 bases sitting between them. CDR1 is MNHNS, CDR2 SASEGT, per germline. The CDR3 loop spans 12 amino acids. The CDR3 spells CASSPTGDEQFF. For the CDR3, the DNA is TGTGCCAGCAGTCCTACAGGTGATGAGCAGTTCTTC.

This clone has only a few counts. The gene calls are TRBV27 and TRBJ2-1; TRBD2 matches 14 bases. This CDR3 contains 17 residues. Germline trimming cut 5 bases from V and 4 bases from J; bases unmatched to any gene: 7. In germline, CDR1 is MNHEY, CDR2 SMNVEV (reference sequence). The CDR3 DNA follows: TGTGCCAGCAGTCCGGGACTAGCGGGGGTCCTGTACAATGAGCAGTTCTTC. Translated: CASSPGLAGVLYNEQFF.

This clone was recorded only once. The chain has TRBV5-1 and TRBJ2-7; D is unclear. The CDR3 runs to 15 residues. V was pared by 4 bases and J by 0 bases, with 14 bases between. Looked up from germline, CDR1 is SGHRS and CDR2 is YFSETQ. The CDR3 coding sequence is TGCGCCAGCAGCCCTGTGCTTCCGGTCTCCTACGAGCAGTACTTC. Its protein is CASSPVLPVSYEQYF. The variable domain in full, completed from reference TRBV5-1 and TRBJ2-7, reads KAGVTQTPRYLIKTRGQQVTLSCSPISGHRSVSWYQQTPGQGLQFLFEYFSETQRNKGNFPGRFSGRQFSNSRSEMNVSTLELGDSALYLCASSPVLPVSYEQYFGPGTRLTVT.

This chain joins TRBV27 and TRBJ1-2; the D gene is possibly TRBD1 (5 bases). V was pared by 6 bases and J by 4 bases, with 9 bases between. Germline V CDR1 and CDR2: MNHEY, SMNVEV (reference sequence). This CDR3 is built from 12 residues. This chain's CDR3 is CASRQGVYGYTF. The CDR3 DNA sequence: TGTGCCAGCAGGCAGGGCGTCTATGGCTACACCTTC.

The V and J genes are TRBV10-3 and TRBJ1-5; TRBD1 matches at 9 bases. With 6 bases clipped from V and 1 base from J, the junction kept 4 bases outside the gene matches. Germline V gene lookup returns CDR1 ENHRY and CDR2 SYGVKD. The CDR3 is made up of 15 amino acids. The CDR3 here is CAIRGQGESNQPQHF. The CDR3 region has the DNA TGTGCCATCAGGGGACAGGGTGAGAGCAATCAGCCCCAGCATTTT.

The chain combines TRBV28 with TRBJ2-7, with TRBD2 matching 7 bases. V shed 5 bases, J shed 6 bases, and the junction held 13 bases outside the gene matches. CDR3 length equals 15 residues. CDR1 and CDR2 from the germline V gene are MDHEN and SYDVKM. CDR3: CASSVGGLRYGEQYF. The CDR3 DNA follows: TGTGCCAGCAGTGTGGGGGGGTTGCGTTATGGCGAGCAGTACTTC.

V is TRBV7-8 and J is TRBJ2-1, with 7 bases identical to TRBD1. This CDR3 is built from 13 residues. The V and J ends lost 6 bases and 8 bases, in that order; junction bases with no gene match: 7. Germline assignment: CDR1 SGHVS and CDR2 FQNEAQ. The chain's CDR3 is CASRFTGVDEQFF. As DNA, the CDR3 is TGTGCCAGCAGATTCACAGGGGTCGATGAGCAGTTCTTC.

This chain joins TRBV7-2 and TRBJ1-4; 8 positions match TRBD1. CDR1 and CDR2 from the germline V gene are SGHTA and FQGNSA. The CDR3 covers 14 residues. With 5 bases clipped from V and 8 bases from J, the junction kept 7 bases outside the gene matches. Written as DNA, the CDR3 is TGTGCCAGCAGCCCGGACAGGGTCGCGGAAAAACTGTTTTTT. It is translated as CASSPDRVAEKLFF.

The chain is built from TRBV2 and TRBJ1-5, with 7 bases matching TRBD1. The CDR3 sequence is 14 residues long. V trimming: 8 bases; J trimming: 0 bases; junction bases outside the gene matches: 4. Germline CDR1 reads SNHLY; CDR2 reads FYNNEI. The CDR3 reads CASLGTDSNQPQHF. The CDR3 coding sequence is TGTGCCAGCCTCGGGACAGATAGCAATCAGCCCCAGCATTTT.

CDR3 protein: CASSGQGANDEQFF. As DNA, the CDR3 is TGTGCCAGCAGCGGACAGGGGGCTAACGATGAGCAGTTCTTC. The chain is built from TRBV11-2 and TRBJ2-1; 11 bases line up with TRBD1. Trimming cost V 5 bases and J 8 bases; bases outside gene matches: 5. CDR1 is SGHAT, CDR2 FQNNGV, per germline. The CDR3 spans 14 residues.

V usage is TRBV27 and J usage is TRBJ2-2; TRBD1 matches 7 bases. V dropped 5 bases and J dropped 0; count of bases not matched to a gene: 6. CDR1 and CDR2 from the germline V gene are MNHEY and SMNVEV (reference sequence). The CDR3 runs 16 residues. CDR3 sequence reads: CASSLWTGSNTGELFF. DNA for the CDR3: TGTGCCAGCAGTCTCTGGACAGGCTCGAACACCGGGGAGCTGTTTTTT.

The rearrangement joins TRBV3-1 (or the pseudogene TRBV3-2) to TRBJ1-1; D unresolved. V was pared by 5 bases and J by 8 bases, with 12 bases between. The CDR3 is 12 residues long. Looked up from germline, CDR1 is LGHDT and CDR2 is YNNKEL (reference sequence). This CDR3 reads CASSFPAREAFF. The CDR3 coding sequence is TGTGCCAGCAGCTTTCCCGCACGGGAAGCTTTCTTT.

The chain links TRBV6-5 to TRBJ2-4; D may be TRBD1 (6 bases). Germline assignment: CDR1 MNHEY and CDR2 SVGAGI. The germline V and J ends were trimmed by 8 bases and 3 bases, with 17 bases remaining between them. This CDR3 has 15 residues. CDR3 coding DNA: TGTGCCAGCCGGAAACAGGGAAGAGACAAAAACATTCAGTACTTC. Protein product: CASRKQGRDKNIQYF.